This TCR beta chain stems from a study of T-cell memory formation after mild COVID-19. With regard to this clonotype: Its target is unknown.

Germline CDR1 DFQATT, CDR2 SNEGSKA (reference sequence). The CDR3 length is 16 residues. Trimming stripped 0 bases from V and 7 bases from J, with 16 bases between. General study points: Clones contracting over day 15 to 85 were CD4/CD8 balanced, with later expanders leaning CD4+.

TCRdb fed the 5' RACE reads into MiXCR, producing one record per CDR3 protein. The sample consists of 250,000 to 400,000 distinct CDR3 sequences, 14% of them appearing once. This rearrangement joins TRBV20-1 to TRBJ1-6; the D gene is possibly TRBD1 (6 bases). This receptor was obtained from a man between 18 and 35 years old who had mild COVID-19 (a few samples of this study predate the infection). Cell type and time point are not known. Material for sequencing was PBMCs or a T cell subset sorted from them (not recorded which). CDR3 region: CSARDLTDSLNSPLHF. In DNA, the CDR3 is TGCAGTGCTAGAGATTTGACGGACAGCTTAAATTCACCCCTCCACTTT.